This is a list of T cell receptor beta chains from one sample in a study of blood T cell repertoires in COVID-19. The repertoire was sequenced with immunoSEQ multiplex PCR; TCRdb's copy has only in-frame clones and lacks some. Of under 150,000 clones detected, 79% appear once; the ten largest clones hold 3% to 4.5%. Sequences were obtained from peripheral blood. The receptors were sampled from a man between 60 and 75 years old with acute or convalescent COVID-19. The CDR3 runs from the conserved cysteine through the conserved F or W. The order of the fields is V gene, CDR3 protein.

>TRBV20-1
CSASPPTGGWDQPQHF
>TRBV5-6
CASRRQTYEQYF
>TRBV5-1
CASRVQGATNTEAFF
>TRBV23-1
CASETGTGGVLTGTGELFF
>TRBV7-9
CASSLGGGNTGELFF
>TRBV30
CAWSATRGQNTEAFF
>TRBV15
CATSRGGRRGGNPEAFF
>TRBV28
CASSSDSQSTDTQYF
>TRBV4-2
CASSQGRIAGTNGYTF
>TRBV28
CASSLGTEQFF
>TRBV19
CASRGTPAQGGYTF
>TRBV18
CASSLQGDADTQYF
>TRBV18
CASSPETGRNEQFF
>TRBV6-2/TRBV6-3
CASSYPGTAAYEQYF
>TRBV4-3
CASSRTSADTGELFF
>TRBV6-2/TRBV6-3
CASSYTGGNSPLHF
>TRBV28
CASSPGTGVGLRNTEAFF
>TRBV5-6
CASSLRTRGTEAFF
>TRBV7-2
CASSLWGVPGVMNTEAFF
>TRBV6-5
CASSYSVAGNSYEQYF
>TRBV10-3
CASSRDFQETQYF
>TRBV7-6
CASSLGSSGTDEQYF
>TRBV18
CASSRQGVRETQYF
>TRBV28
CASSPPTDYQPQHF
>TRBV9
CASSVDPGGDNSPLHF
>TRBV29-1
CSVSGQRNEKLFF
>TRBV19
CASSMRDFSYNEQFF
>TRBV4-2
CASSQLPEDRGRGYTF
>TRBV6-2/TRBV6-3
CASSQTRSEQFF
>TRBV6-5
CASTLGGQGYGYTF
>TRBV5-1
CASSHLGGPNEKLFF
>TRBV7-9
CASSFGQGLSYEQYF
>TRBV7-2
CASSFEPGVRTEAFF
>TRBV30
CAWSNTRVRHSGNTIYF
>TRBV24-1
CATREGVRTEAFF
>TRBV2
CASSDLSPGLGGEQFF
>TRBV10-1
CASSTAQETQYF
>TRBV29-1
CSVDSGSIFF
>TRBV10-3
CAITASGTGPPEAFF
>TRBV27
CASRRPGQGDYGYTF